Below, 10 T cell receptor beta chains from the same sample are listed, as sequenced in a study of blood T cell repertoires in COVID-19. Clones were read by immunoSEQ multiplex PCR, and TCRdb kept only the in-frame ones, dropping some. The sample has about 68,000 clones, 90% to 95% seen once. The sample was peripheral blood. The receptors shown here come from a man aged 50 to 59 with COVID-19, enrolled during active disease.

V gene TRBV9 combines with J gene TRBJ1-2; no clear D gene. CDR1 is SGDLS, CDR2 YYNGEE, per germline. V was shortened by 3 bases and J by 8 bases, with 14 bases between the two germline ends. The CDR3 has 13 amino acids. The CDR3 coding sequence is TGTGCCAGCAGCGCGGAAACGCTGGGCGGCTACACCTTC. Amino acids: CASSAETLGGYTF.

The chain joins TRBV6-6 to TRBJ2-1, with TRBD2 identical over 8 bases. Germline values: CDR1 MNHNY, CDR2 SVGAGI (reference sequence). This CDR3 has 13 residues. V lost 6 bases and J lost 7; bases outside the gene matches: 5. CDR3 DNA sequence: TGTGCCAGCAGCCTAGTAGCGGGGAATGAGCAGTTCTTC. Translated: CASSLVAGNEQFF.

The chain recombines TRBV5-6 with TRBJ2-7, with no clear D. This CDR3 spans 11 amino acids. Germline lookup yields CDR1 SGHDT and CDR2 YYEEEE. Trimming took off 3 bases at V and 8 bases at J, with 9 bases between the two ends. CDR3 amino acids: CASSSGHQQYF. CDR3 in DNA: TGTGCCAGCAGCTCGGGTCACCAGCAGTACTTC.

CDR3 bases: TGTGCCAGCAGCGCAAACAGGGTCGGTGAGCAGTTCTTC. Translated: CASSANRVGEQFF. V gene TRBV5-6 combines with J gene TRBJ2-1; D is possibly TRBD1 (6 bases). V was cut by 4 bases and J by 9 bases, with 14 bases left in between. Germline CDR1 SGHDT, CDR2 YYEEEE. The CDR3 length is 13 residues.

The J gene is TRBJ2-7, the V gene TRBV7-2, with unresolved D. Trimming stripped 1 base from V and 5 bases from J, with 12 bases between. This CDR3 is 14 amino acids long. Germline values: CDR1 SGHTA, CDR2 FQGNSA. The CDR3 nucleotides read TGTGCCAGCAGCTTAGAGTCAGTGAGGAACGAGCAGTACTTC. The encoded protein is CASSLESVRNEQYF.

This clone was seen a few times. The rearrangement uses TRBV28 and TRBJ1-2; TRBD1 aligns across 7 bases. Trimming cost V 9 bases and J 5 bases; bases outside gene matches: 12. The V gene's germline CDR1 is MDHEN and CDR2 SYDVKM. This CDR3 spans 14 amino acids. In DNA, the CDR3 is TGTGCCAGTCATGAGTCGGACAGGAGGTATGGCTACACCTTC. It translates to CASHESDRRYGYTF.

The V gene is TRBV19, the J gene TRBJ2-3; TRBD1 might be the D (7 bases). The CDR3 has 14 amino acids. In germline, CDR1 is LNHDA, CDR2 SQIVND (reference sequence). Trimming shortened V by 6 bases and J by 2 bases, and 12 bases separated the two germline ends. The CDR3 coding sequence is TGTGCCAGTAGGCGGGACAGCGTCACAGATACGCAGTATTTT. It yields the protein CASRRDSVTDTQYF.

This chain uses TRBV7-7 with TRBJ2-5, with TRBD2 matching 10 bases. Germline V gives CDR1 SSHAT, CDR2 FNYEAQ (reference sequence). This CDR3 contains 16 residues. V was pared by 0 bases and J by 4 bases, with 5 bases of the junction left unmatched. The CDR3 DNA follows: TGTGCCAGCAGCTTAGCGGCTAGCGGGAGTGGAGAGACCCAGTACTTC. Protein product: CASSLAASGSGETQYF.

The CDR3 loop is CAISVGQTTTGELFF. The CDR3 DNA reads TGTGCCATCAGTGTAGGCCAGACTACCACCGGGGAGCTGTTTTTT. The J gene is TRBJ2-2, the V gene TRBV10-3; maybe TRBD2 (5 bases). Germline V lookup: CDR1 ENHRY, CDR2 SYGVKD. V was pared by 4 bases and J by 4 bases, with 13 bases between. CDR3 length: 15 amino acids.

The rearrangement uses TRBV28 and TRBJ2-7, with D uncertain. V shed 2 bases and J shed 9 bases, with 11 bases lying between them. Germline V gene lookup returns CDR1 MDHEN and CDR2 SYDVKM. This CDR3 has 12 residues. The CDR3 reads CASSLRSESQYF. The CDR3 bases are TGTGCCAGCAGTTTACGGTCCGAGTCGCAGTACTTC.